These 31 T cell receptor beta chains were sequenced from one sample in a study of blood T cell repertoires in COVID-19. The data were produced by immunoSEQ multiplex PCR, yet TCRdb's version contains in-frame clones alone and is incomplete. The table has 50,000 to 75,000 clones, about 88% seen once. What was sequenced was peripheral blood. These receptors all come from a man older than 75 in a cohort sampled during active COVID-19.

This sequence joins TRBV6-5 and TRBJ1-5; 7 nucleotides match TRBD1. Unmatched junction bases numbered 12, after V lost 4 bases and J lost 6 bases. The V gene's germline CDR1 is MNHEY and CDR2 SVGAGI. CDR3 length equals 16 residues. CDR3 amino acids: CASSSRQGGFSQPQHF. CDR3 nucleotides: TGTGCCAGCAGTTCCCGACAGGGAGGTTTCAGTCAGCCCCAGCATTTT.

The chain links TRBV4-2 to TRBJ1-1, with 7 bases matching TRBD1. The CDR3 covers 13 residues. The germline gives CDR1 LGHNA, CDR2 YNFKEQ. Unmatched junction bases numbered 7, after V lost 1 base and J lost 11 bases. Here the CDR3 DNA reads TGTGCCAGCAGCCAAGTAGAAGACAGGGATGCTTTCTTT. Translation gives CASSQVEDRDAFF.

The chain carries TRBV6-2 or TRBV6-3 and TRBJ2-7; TRBD1 aligns across 8 bases. The CDR3 extends over 15 amino acids. J was trimmed by 4 bases and V by 6 bases; bases with no gene match: 11. Germline V gene lookup returns CDR1 MNHEY and CDR2 SVGEGT. The DNA of the CDR3 is TGTGCCAGCAGCAGGACAGGGAGAGTCAGGTACGAGCAGTACTTC. Translation gives CASSRTGRVRYEQYF.

The CDR3 DNA follows: TGTGCCAGCAGCCTGTTACGGGGGGCTTTGGCGAACACTGAAGCTTTCTTT. Its translation is CASSLLRGALANTEAFF. The chain carries TRBV3-1 (or the pseudogene TRBV3-2) and TRBJ1-1, with TRBD1 as a possible D gene (6 bases). Germline V gene lookup returns CDR1 LGHDT and CDR2 YNNKEL (reference sequence). The CDR3 is made up of 17 amino acids. Trimming removed 4 bases at V and 1 base at J, with 19 bases between.

V gene TRBV6-6 combines with J gene TRBJ1-1, with a possible D match to TRBD1 (5 bases). The CDR3 extends over 15 amino acids. Looked up from germline, CDR1 is MNHNY and CDR2 is SVGAGI (reference sequence). V dropped 2 bases and J dropped 3 bases, with 13 bases sitting between them. The CDR3, as DNA: TGTGCCAGCAGTTACGGTGGGATAGGGGACACTGAAGCTTTCTTT. This gives the protein CASSYGGIGDTEAFF.

This sequence joins TRBV2 and TRBJ2-5; 7 positions agree with TRBD2. The V and J ends lost 3 bases and 2 bases, in that order; junction bases with no gene match: 6. From germline, CDR1 is SNHLY and CDR2 FYNNEI. The CDR3 covers 15 residues. The CDR3 bases are TGTGCCAGCAGTGAGGGGGGACTACCGCAAGAGACCCAGTACTTC. Translation gives CASSEGGLPQETQYF.

This clone was counted once. The chain combines TRBV3-1 (or the pseudogene TRBV3-2) with TRBJ1-1, with 7 nucleotides matching TRBD1. Germline V gives CDR1 LGHDT, CDR2 YNNKEL (reference sequence). The junction had 3 bases not matched to a gene; V was cut back by 6 bases and J by 2 bases. The CDR3 has 13 residues. For the CDR3, the DNA is TGTGCCAGCAGAAAGGGGGCAAACACTGAAGCTTTCTTT. It translates to CASRKGANTEAFF.

The chain links TRBV6-2 or TRBV6-3 to TRBJ2-2; 12 nucleotides align to TRBD1. The CDR3 covers 16 residues. From germline, CDR1 is MNHEY and CDR2 SVGEGT. The trim removed 4 bases at V and 7 bases at J, leaving 7 bases unmatched. DNA for the CDR3: TGTGCCAGCAGTTCCCCGGGACAGGGGGCTGACGGGGAGCTGTTTTTT. It codes for CASSSPGQGADGELFF.

The chain is built from TRBV4-3 and TRBJ2-2; the match to TRBD2 covers 10 bases. Germline CDR1 reads LGHNA; CDR2 reads YSLEER. V gave up 4 bases and J gave up 4 bases; unmatched junction bases: 6. The CDR3 consists of 16 residues. The CDR3 here is CASSPLAGESTGELFF. CDR3 sequence (DNA): TGCGCCAGCAGCCCTCTAGCGGGGGAGAGCACCGGGGAGCTGTTTTTT.

This clone was recorded once. The chain recombines TRBV4-2 with TRBJ2-5; D is possibly TRBD2 (5 bases). The CDR3 sequence is 17 residues long. CDR1 is LGHNA and CDR2 is YNFKEQ in the germline V gene. V was clipped by 0 bases and J by 9 bases, with 23 bases between them. The CDR3 nucleotides are TGTGCCAGCAGCCAAGAGTCCCGGACCCCCGACACGGGGTCCCAGTACTTC. This sequence encodes CASSQESRTPDTGSQYF.

The chain has TRBV7-9 and TRBJ2-3, with D maybe TRBD2 (6 bases). CDR1 is SEHNR, CDR2 FQNEAQ, per germline (reference sequence). The CDR3 spans 12 residues. The germline V and J ends were trimmed by 5 bases and 10 bases, with 13 bases remaining between them. This chain's CDR3 is CASSPEEGSQYF. The CDR3 DNA is TGTGCCAGCAGCCCGGAGGAGGGGTCGCAGTATTTT.

This clone was seen a few times. The gene calls are TRBV2 and TRBJ1-1, with D possibly TRBD1 on 5 matching bases. The ends were cut back, 4 bases at V and 1 base at J, with 16 bases in the middle. The CDR3 is 16 residues long. Per the germline V gene, CDR1 is SNHLY and CDR2 is FYNNEI. This chain's CDR3 is CASSAQVYMWNTEAFF. The CDR3 nucleotides read TGTGCCAGCAGTGCACAGGTCTATATGTGGAACACTGAAGCTTTCTTT.

The chain recombines TRBV5-1 with TRBJ2-5, with 9 bases that match TRBD2. Germline V gene sequence: CDR1 SGHRS, CDR2 YFSETQ. The CDR3 has 15 amino acids. J was trimmed by 5 bases and V by 2 bases; bases with no gene match: 7. In DNA form, the CDR3 reads TGCGCCAGCAGCTTAGGAAGCGGGGGGTCGGAGACCCAGTACTTC. It codes for CASSLGSGGSETQYF.

The rearrangement joins TRBV5-6 to TRBJ2-4; 8 bases are a match to TRBD2. Germline CDR1 is SGHDT and CDR2 is YYEEEE. The CDR3 sequence is 13 residues long. The V segment lost 4 bases and the J segment 7 bases; nucleotides outside the gene matches: 4. CDR3 nucleotides: TGTGCCAGCAGCCTGACTAGCGCGAACATTCAGTACTTC. Residues: CASSLTSANIQYF.

The V gene is TRBV2, the J gene TRBJ1-2, with TRBD1 matching over 10 bases. The CDR3 has 14 amino acids. J lost 3 bases, V lost 4 bases, and 2 bases had no gene match. CDR1 and CDR2 from the germline V gene are SNHLY and FYNNEI. The CDR3 spells CASSGDRGHYGYTF. Written as DNA, the CDR3 is TGTGCCAGCAGTGGCGACAGGGGGCACTATGGCTACACCTTC.

V is TRBV5-4 and J is TRBJ1-1; tentative D call: TRBD1 (6 bases). The CDR3 is 15 residues long. Per the germline V gene, CDR1 is SGHNT and CDR2 is YYREEE (reference sequence). Trimming removed 0 bases at V and 1 base at J, with 10 bases between. CDR3 loop: CASSLGGGWNTEAFF. CDR3 nucleotides: TGTGCCAGCAGCTTGGGGGGGGGCTGGAACACTGAAGCTTTCTTT.

The chain is built from TRBV4-1 and TRBJ2-2, with D maybe TRBD1 (5 bases). The V end was cut by 5 bases, the J end by 4 bases, with 14 bases between. There are 15 residues in the CDR3. Per germline, CDR1 MGHRA and CDR2 YSYEKL. The CDR3 DNA is TGCGCCAGCAGCGCACTGGGGCCCCGCACCGGGGAGCTGTTTTTT. It translates to CASSALGPRTGELFF.

The rearrangement joins TRBV7-9 to TRBJ2-3, with D maybe TRBD1 (5 bases). Germline V CDR1 and CDR2: SEHNR, FQNEAQ (reference sequence). The CDR3 has 15 amino acids. V was pared by 1 base and J by 3 bases, with 11 bases between. The CDR3 sequence is CASSLGGRVTDTQYF. The CDR3 DNA is TGTGCCAGCAGCTTAGGGGGCAGGGTGACAGATACGCAGTATTTT.

J is TRBJ1-1 and V is TRBV2; 9 bases agree with TRBD1. Germline loops: CDR1 SNHLY, CDR2 FYNNEI. The V gene end was trimmed by 4 bases and the J gene end by 1 base; junction bases not matched to a gene: 1. This CDR3 is 14 amino acids long. The CDR3 is CASSATGGNTEAFF. CDR3 DNA sequence: TGTGCCAGCAGTGCGACAGGGGGGAACACTGAAGCTTTCTTT.

The V gene is TRBV5-8, the J gene TRBJ1-2; a weak D match, TRBD1 (6 bases). The CDR3 extends over 17 amino acids. The germline V gene encodes CDR1 SGHTS and CDR2 YDEGEE. Trimming took off 5 bases at V and 4 bases at J, with 24 bases between the two ends. The CDR3 sequence is CASRGKGQRTPFYGYTF. CDR3 nucleotides: TGTGCCAGCAGAGGAAAAGGACAGCGTACCCCCTTCTATGGCTACACCTTC.

The chain couples TRBV4-3 to TRBJ1-5, with unresolved D. Between the trimmed V and J ends, which lost 0 bases and 8 bases, there was a span of 14 bases. The CDR3 totals 15 residues. Germline CDR1 LGHNA, CDR2 YSLEER. The CDR3, as DNA: TGCGCCAGCAGCCAAGATATACGTCGGTTCGAGCCCCAGCATTTT. Translated: CASSQDIRRFEPQHF.

This chain links TRBV5-1 with TRBJ2-3, with TRBD2 matching 12 bases. The germline gives CDR1 SGHRS, CDR2 YFSETQ. This CDR3 region has 15 residues. Trimming removed 3 bases from V and 5 bases from J; junction bases left unmatched: 4. The DNA of the CDR3 is TGCGCCAGCAGCTCGACTAGCGGGAGTAAAGATACGCAGTATTTT. It codes for CASSSTSGSKDTQYF.

The genes are TRBV6-5 and TRBJ1-2; D ambiguous. Germline loops: CDR1 MNHEY, CDR2 SVGAGI. The V end was cut by 6 bases, the J end by 7 bases, with 18 bases between. The CDR3 sequence is 14 residues long. The CDR3 bases are TGTGCCAGCAGCTTAGACCAAAGCGTGGGTGGCTACACCTTC. This translates into CASSLDQSVGGYTF.

The chain uses TRBV9 and TRBJ1-2; D uncertain. Germline CDR1 reads SGDLS; CDR2 reads YYNGEE. Deletions cut 7 bases from V and 8 bases from J, with 21 bases between. The CDR3 has 14 residues. The CDR3 loop is CASENSGRGDGYTF. The CDR3 DNA follows: TGTGCCAGCGAAAATTCGGGTCGAGGCGACGGCTACACCTTC.

This clone has a single count. The chain has TRBV6-5 and TRBJ1-5, with a possible D match to TRBD1 (5 bases). The CDR3 is 14 residues long. Trimming left V 2 bases short and J 0 bases short, with 5 bases between. Germline V CDR1 and CDR2: MNHEY, SVGAGI. The CDR3 reads CASSYRGSNQPQHF. The CDR3 DNA reads as TGTGCCAGCAGTTACAGGGGTAGCAATCAGCCCCAGCATTTT.

The chain combines TRBV10-3 with TRBJ2-2; maybe TRBD2 (6 bases). The CDR3 has 17 residues. The germline CDR1 and CDR2 sequences are ENHRY and SYGVKD. With 0 bases removed from V and 1 base from J, the gap between germline ends came to 12 bases. For the CDR3, the DNA is TGTGCCATCAGTGAGTCGCGGGATGCCCTGAACACCGGGGAGCTGTTTTTT. It codes for CAISESRDALNTGELFF.

This clone was observed a single time. This chain joins TRBV6-5 and TRBJ2-1; D may be TRBD2 (7 bases). V lost 5 bases, J lost 3 bases, and 14 bases lay in between. The germline gives CDR1 MNHEY, CDR2 SVGAGI. This CDR3 contains 15 residues. In nucleotides, the CDR3 is TGTGCCAGCAGTAGAGGAGGGGGGGGCTACAATGAGCAGTTCTTC. This codes for CASSRGGGGYNEQFF.

The chain has TRBV7-9 and TRBJ2-1, with 10 positions matching TRBD2. The J segment lost 7 bases and the V segment lost 2 bases, leaving 8 bases of the junction unmatched. This CDR3 has 16 residues. CDR1 is SEHNR and CDR2 is FQNEAQ in the germline V gene (reference sequence). The CDR3 spells CASSLMASGSLNEQFF. CDR3 in DNA: TGTGCCAGCAGCTTAATGGCTAGCGGGAGTCTTAATGAGCAGTTCTTC.

This rearrangement joins TRBV3-1 (or the pseudogene TRBV3-2) to TRBJ2-1; 8 nucleotides align to TRBD2. V lost 6 bases and J lost 6; bases outside the gene matches: 4. CDR1 is LGHDT, CDR2 YNNKEL, per germline (reference sequence). The CDR3 runs to 13 residues. The CDR3 is CASRRGGGNEQFF. The CDR3 DNA reads TGTGCCAGCAGACGGGGGGGAGGCAATGAGCAGTTCTTC.

This clone showed up just a few times. The chain couples TRBV28 to TRBJ1-5; possibly TRBD1 for D (6 bases). Germline CDR1 reads MDHEN; CDR2 reads SYDVKM. Between the trimmed V and J ends, which lost 7 bases and 4 bases, there was a span of 17 bases. The CDR3 is 15 amino acids. In DNA form, the CDR3 reads TGTGCCAGCATCAGGCAGGGGATATGGAATCAGCCCCAGCATTTT. The encoded protein is CASIRQGIWNQPQHF.

This clone was counted once. The chain links TRBV7-9 to TRBJ1-2; D is possibly TRBD1 (5 bases). Trimming cost V 5 bases and J 5 bases, with 12 bases left between them. CDR3 size: 13 residues. Looked up from germline, CDR1 is SEHNR and CDR2 is FQNEAQ (reference sequence). DNA of the CDR3: TGTGCCAGCAGCCCTGACAGCCCATATGGCTACACCTTC. Translating it yields CASSPDSPYGYTF.